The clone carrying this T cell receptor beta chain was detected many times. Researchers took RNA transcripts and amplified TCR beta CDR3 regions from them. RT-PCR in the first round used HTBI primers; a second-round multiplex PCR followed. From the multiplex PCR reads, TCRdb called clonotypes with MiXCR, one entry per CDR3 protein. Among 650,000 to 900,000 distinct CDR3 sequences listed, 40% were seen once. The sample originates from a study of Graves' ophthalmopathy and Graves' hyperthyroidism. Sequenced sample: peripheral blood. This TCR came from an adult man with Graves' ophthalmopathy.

CDR3 amino acids: CSARTGIGYGYTF. The CDR3 bases are TGCAGTGCCAGAACAGGGATTGGCTATGGCTACACCTTC. V and J are TRBV20-1 and TRBJ1-2; TRBD1 is a possible D gene (6 bases). Germline V gene lookup returns CDR1 DFQATT and CDR2 SNEGSKA (reference sequence). The CDR3 has 13 amino acids. Trimming cost V 6 bases and J 4 bases, with 15 bases left between them.